The 5 T cell receptor beta chains given below trace back to one sample, sequenced in a study of T cell responses to AZD1222 COVID-19 vaccine. Sequencing was performed with immunoSEQ multiplex PCR; in TCRdb, only in-frame clones are kept and a portion is missing. Found here are over 120,000 clones, 90% to 95% of them singletons; the top ten hold roughly an eighth. Sequenced material: peripheral blood, taken after recovery from COVID-19. The receptors come from an adult who had recovered from COVID-19.

The chain couples TRBV6-5 to TRBJ2-7; D might be TRBD2 (5 bases). Trimming removed 2 bases at V and 3 bases at J, with 11 bases between. Germline V gives CDR1 MNHEY, CDR2 SVGAGI. CDR3 length: 14 residues. For the CDR3, the DNA is TGTGCCAGCAGTTACAATGGACTCCACTACGAGCAGTACTTC. The encoded protein is CASSYNGLHYEQYF.

CDR3 nucleotide sequence: TGTGCCAGCAGCCATCGGGTGCACAATGAGCAGTTCTTC. Amino acid sequence: CASSHRVHNEQFF. This chain connects TRBV11-2 to TRBJ2-1; unclear D gene. Germline CDR1 SGHAT, CDR2 FQNNGV. This CDR3 contains 13 residues. V lost 5 bases and J lost 5, with 10 bases in between.

The chain combines TRBV11-2 with TRBJ2-7; the match to TRBD2 covers 7 bases. This CDR3 contains 14 residues. Germline V gives CDR1 SGHAT, CDR2 FQNNGV. The junction had 8 bases not matched to a gene; V was cut back by 4 bases and J by 5 bases. Here the CDR3 DNA reads TGTGCCAGCAGCTCGACGTGGACTAGTGACGAGCAGTACTTC. This gives the protein CASSSTWTSDEQYF.

The chain employs TRBV28 and TRBJ2-5, with 7 bases fitting TRBD2. Germline values: CDR1 MDHEN, CDR2 SYDVKM. The V segment lost 6 bases and the J segment 6 bases; nucleotides outside the gene matches: 7. CDR3 length: 13 residues. The CDR3 sequence is CASRRREGKTQYF. CDR3 sequence (DNA): TGTGCCAGCAGACGAAGGGAGGGCAAGACCCAGTACTTC.

This chain joins TRBV2 and TRBJ1-1; D may be TRBD1 (5 bases). V was cut by 4 bases and J by 1 base, with 10 bases left in between. Germline CDR1 and CDR2: SNHLY and FYNNEI. This CDR3 spans 14 amino acids. CDR3 loop: CASSAPTENTEAFF. The CDR3 bases are TGTGCCAGCAGTGCGCCGACAGAGAACACTGAAGCTTTCTTT.